This is a list of T cell receptor beta chains from one sample in a study of a mutant IDH1 vaccine in newly diagnosed glioma. Clones were read by immunoSEQ multiplex PCR, and TCRdb kept only the in-frame ones, dropping some. The table lists 82,000 or so clones, roughly 85% of them singletons. These receptors' targets are unknown. The sample in question was PBMCs, obtained from a glioma patient whose treatment included an IDH1 peptide vaccine. All receptors derive from a man aged 25-40 years with glioma. Some clones in this sample may be carry-over from other donors' samples. The CDR3 runs from the conserved cysteine through the conserved F or W. The D gene is left open where the match is weak. A row's size may be missing; if present it is once, few, many or a size class.

J,D,V,size,DNA,CDR3
TRBJ1-6,NA,TRBV6-1,few,TGTGCCAGCGCGGCAGGTCCGTATAATTCACCCCTCCACTTT,CASAAGPYNSPLHF
TRBJ1-5,NA,TRBV19,NA,TGTGCCAGTCGGTGGCAGGGCGATCAGCCCCAGCATTTT,CASRWQGDQPQHF
TRBJ2-7,NA,TRBV28,NA,TGTGCCAGCAGACCCCCCGGCGAGGGGAGTTGGGAGCAGTACTTC,CASRPPGEGSWEQYF
TRBJ2-6,NA,TRBV19,NA,TGTGCCAGTAGTAGATCCGGGACGCCCCCCGTCCTGACTTTC,CASSRSGTPPVLTF
TRBJ2-3,NA,TRBV5-1,NA,TGCGCCAGCAGCATCCTCAGGGCCACAGATACGCAGTATTTT,CASSILRATDTQYF
TRBJ1-2,NA,TRBV2,NA,TGTGCCAGCAGTGAGAGGGGCCGGGTCCATGGCTACACCTTC,CASSERGRVHGYTF
TRBJ1-1,NA,TRBV7-2,NA,TGTGCCAGCAGCTTAGGGTACTTAAACACTGAAGCTTTCTTT,CASSLGYLNTEAFF
TRBJ2-7,NA,TRBV29-1,NA,TGCAGCGTGGGCAGAGGAGGGGTATCCTACGAGCAGTACTTC,CSVGRGGVSYEQYF
TRBJ1-6,NA,TRBV7-2,NA,TGTGCCAGCAGTTTCGACAGAGCCTCCTATAATTCACCCCTCCACTTT,CASSFDRASYNSPLHF
TRBJ2-2,TRBD2,TRBV2,NA,TGTGCCAGCAGTGAGGGGGGGTACACCGGGGAGCTGTTTTTT,CASSEGGYTGELFF
TRBJ2-3,TRBD2,TRBV27,NA,TGTGCCAGCAGTTTCCAGCCGGGACTAGCGGATTCAGATACGCAGTATTTT,CASSFQPGLADSDTQYF
TRBJ2-2,TRBD2,TRBV30,once,TGTGCCTGGAGTACCCTAGCGGGAGGGTACACCGGGGAGCTGTTTTTT,CAWSTLAGGYTGELFF
TRBJ1-2,NA,TRBV5-6,NA,TGTGCCAGCAGCTTGGAGCGGGGCCGCTATGGCTACACCTTC,CASSLERGRYGYTF
TRBJ1-5,NA,TRBV4-1,NA,TGCGCCAGCAGCCAAGAAGGGACATCGTATCAGCCCCAGCATTTT,CASSQEGTSYQPQHF
TRBJ2-3,TRBD1,TRBV14,NA,TGTGCCAGCAGCCACCGGGACAGGGCGACAGATACGCAGTATTTT,CASSHRDRATDTQYF
TRBJ2-5,NA,TRBV20-1,NA,TGCAGTGCTAGAGCCCTGCCTCTGCAGTACTTC,CSARALPLQYF
TRBJ2-7,NA,TRBV6-5,once,TGTGCCAGCAGTTACTCTGGCGAGCAGTACTTC,CASSYSGEQYF
TRBJ2-7,NA,TRBV5-1,NA,TGCGCCAGCAGCCCCGGTCTCGGACGCGAGCAGTACTTC,CASSPGLGREQYF
TRBJ2-6,TRBD1,TRBV10-1,NA,TGCGCCAGCAGAGGACAGGTGGGCCCTGGGGCCAACGTCCTGACTTTC,CASRGQVGPGANVLTF
TRBJ1-2,TRBD1,TRBV9,NA,TGTGCCAGCAGCGCAGGGACAGGGGGCAACTATGGCTACACCTTC,CASSAGTGGNYGYTF
TRBJ2-7,NA,TRBV5-4,NA,TGTGCCAGCAGCGCTCGGGGGCTAGACTTCTCCTACGAGCAGTACTTC,CASSARGLDFSYEQYF
TRBJ1-5,NA,TRBV15,NA,TGTGCCACCAGCGTCAACCCCAATCAGCCCCAGCATTTT,CATSVNPNQPQHF
TRBJ2-7,NA,TRBV7-2,once,TGTGCCAGCAGCTTAGGTGGTGGGATCGACGAGCAGTACTTC,CASSLGGGIDEQYF
TRBJ2-2,NA,TRBV2,NA,TGTGCCAGCAGTGGTTTTAGGACAGAATACGGCGGGGAGCTGTTTTTT,CASSGFRTEYGGELFF
TRBJ2-1,TRBD2,TRBV10-3,NA,TGTGCCATCAGTGGAGCTAGCGGGAGGACCCATGAGCAGTTCTTC,CAISGASGRTHEQFF
TRBJ2-3,TRBD1,TRBV15,NA,TGTGCCACCAGCAGCCGGGACAGGGAAACAGATACGCAGTATTTT,CATSSRDRETDTQYF
TRBJ1-2,NA,TRBV6-1,NA,TGTGCCAGCACCCTACTCAGGGGAACTGACTATGGCTACACCTTC,CASTLLRGTDYGYTF
TRBJ2-5,TRBD2,TRBV28,NA,TGTGCCAGCAGTTTCAAACTAGCGGGAGGGCCCCAAGAGACCCAGTACTTC,CASSFKLAGGPQETQYF
TRBJ2-1,NA,TRBV21-1,NA,TGTGCCAGCAGCAAGACGACTAGCGGGGCCTTGGATGAGCAGTTCTTC,CASSKTTSGALDEQFF
TRBJ1-2,NA,TRBV4-2,NA,TGTGCCAGCAGCCAAGTCGGGCGGGATGGCTACACCTTC,CASSQVGRDGYTF
TRBJ1-3,NA,TRBV30,NA,TGTGCCTGGGCCCCCGGTGGAGGACGTGGAAACACCATATATTTT,CAWAPGGGRGNTIYF